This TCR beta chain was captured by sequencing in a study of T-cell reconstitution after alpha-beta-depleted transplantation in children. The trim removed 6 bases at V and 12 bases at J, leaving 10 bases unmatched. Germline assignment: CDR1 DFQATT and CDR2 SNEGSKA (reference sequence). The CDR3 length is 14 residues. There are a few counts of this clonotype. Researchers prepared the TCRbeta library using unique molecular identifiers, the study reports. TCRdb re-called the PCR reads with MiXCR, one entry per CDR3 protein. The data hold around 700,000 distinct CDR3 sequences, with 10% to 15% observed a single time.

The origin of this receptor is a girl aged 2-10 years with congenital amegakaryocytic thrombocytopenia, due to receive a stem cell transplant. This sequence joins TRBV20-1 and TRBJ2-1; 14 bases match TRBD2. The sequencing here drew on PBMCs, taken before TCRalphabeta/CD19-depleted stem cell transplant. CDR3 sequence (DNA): TGCAGTGCCGAGCCGGGACTAGCGGGAGATTGGCAGTTCTTC. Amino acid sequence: CSAEPGLAGDWQFF.